This is a list of T cell receptor beta chains from one sample in a study of OX40 agonist ivuxolimab in advanced cancers. Sequenced by immunoSEQ multiplex PCR; TCRdb stores in-frame clones only, minus some. The sample holds 65,000 to 80,000 clones, 92% seen once. The sequencing used CD4+ or CD8+ T cells sorted from blood, collected in a trial of the OX40 agonist ivuxolimab. Receptors were obtained from an adult with an advanced solid tumor such as melanoma, head and neck, liver or kidney cancer. The CDR3 runs from the conserved cysteine through the conserved F or W. D genes are given only for firm matches. Not all rows give a size; the values are once, few, many and, for expanded clones, a class.

V gene,J gene,D gene,clone size,CDR3 DNA,CDR3 protein
TRBV28,TRBJ1-1,NA,NA,TGTGCCAGCAGCTCGGGGAGTGGGTGGGCTGAAGCTTTCTTT,CASSSGSGWAEAFF
TRBV4-1,TRBJ2-7,TRBD2,few,TGCGCCAGCAGCCAATCGGCGTCTAGCGGGAGGGCCACCAACGAGCAGTACTTC,CASSQSASSGRATNEQYF
TRBV9,TRBJ2-1,TRBD2,NA,TGTGCCAGCAGCTCACTAGCGGAGGCGGACAATGAGCAGTTCTTC,CASSSLAEADNEQFF
TRBV27,TRBJ2-7,TRBD2,NA,TGTGCCAGCAGTCTCGAACCGCCGGGACTAGCCTCCTACGAGCAGTACTTC,CASSLEPPGLASYEQYF
TRBV7-3,TRBJ2-2,NA,once,TGTGCCAGCAGCTTATACCAGAACACCGGGGAGCTGTTTTTT,CASSLYQNTGELFF
TRBV11-3,TRBJ2-2,NA,NA,TGTGCCAGCAGCTTAGAGATATTGCAGGGTCTAACCGGGGAGCTGTTTTTT,CASSLEILQGLTGELFF
TRBV18,TRBJ2-5,NA,NA,TGTGCCAGCTCCCCAACGGCACTAGGAAGGGAGACCCAGTACTTC,CASSPTALGRETQYF
TRBV15,TRBJ1-5,NA,NA,TGTGCCACCAGCAGATCGGAAAGCAATCAGCCCCAGCATTTT,CATSRSESNQPQHF
TRBV2,TRBJ1-6,NA,NA,TGTGCCAGCAGTGAAGCTTACGGGAATTCACCCCTCCACTTT,CASSEAYGNSPLHF
TRBV19,TRBJ2-2,TRBD1,NA,TGTGCCAGTAGTATGCGGGCCAGGGGGCCAACCGGGGAGCTGTTTTTT,CASSMRARGPTGELFF
TRBV7-2,TRBJ1-5,NA,NA,TGTGCCAGCAGCTTGGCCCGAGGGTACAATCAGCCCCAGCATTTT,CASSLARGYNQPQHF
TRBV19,TRBJ2-6,TRBD1,NA,TGTGCCAGTAGTATGACAGGGGCTCCCGGGGCCAACGTCCTGACTTTC,CASSMTGAPGANVLTF
TRBV4-2,TRBJ2-5,NA,NA,TGTGCCAGCAGCCCCCAAGGGGAGGGGGCGGCGGTAATGTACTTC,CASSPQGEGAAVMYF
TRBV5-4,TRBJ1-2,NA,NA,TGTGCCAGCAGCTTGTGGGGGGCCACTGGCTACACCTTC,CASSLWGATGYTF
TRBV7-2,TRBJ1-5,TRBD1,NA,TGTGCCAGCAGCTTGACAGGGGGCAGTCAGCCCCAGCATTTT,CASSLTGGSQPQHF
TRBV4-1,TRBJ2-7,TRBD1,NA,TGCGCCAGCAGCCCTGGACAGGGCGCATCCTACGAGCAGTACTTC,CASSPGQGASYEQYF
TRBV23-1,TRBJ2-7,NA,once,TGCGCCAGCAGTCAATCGATCGTCCAGGCTCGCTACGAGCAGTACTTC,CASSQSIVQARYEQYF
TRBV6-4,TRBJ1-5,TRBD1,once,TGTGCCAGCAGGGGACAGACTAGCAATCAGCCCCAGCATTTT,CASRGQTSNQPQHF
TRBV9,TRBJ1-2,TRBD1,NA,TGTGCCAGCAGCCTCACCGGGACAGAGAACTATGGCTACACCTTC,CASSLTGTENYGYTF
TRBV5-1,TRBJ2-7,NA,NA,TGCGCCAGCAGCTTGAATCGGGAGCTAAACGAGCAGTACTTC,CASSLNRELNEQYF
TRBV19,TRBJ2-1,TRBD2,NA,TGTGCCAGTAGTTTGGGACTAGCGGGAGCAACTGATGAGCAGTTCTTC,CASSLGLAGATDEQFF
TRBV2,TRBJ2-3,TRBD2,NA,TGTGCCAGCAGTGTTAGGACTAGCGGCACAGATACGCAGTATTTT,CASSVRTSGTDTQYF
TRBV11-2,TRBJ2-7,NA,NA,TGTGCCAGCAGCTTAGATAATCCAGTTATTGAGCAGTACTTC,CASSLDNPVIEQYF
TRBV9,TRBJ2-2,TRBD1,NA,TGTGCCAGCAGCGACCAGACAGGGAAGAACACCGGGGAGCTGTTTTTT,CASSDQTGKNTGELFF
TRBV7-2,TRBJ1-4,NA,NA,TGTGCCAGCAGCCCCACCCCGGGGATTAATGAAAAACTGTTTTTT,CASSPTPGINEKLFF
TRBV19,TRBJ2-6,TRBD1,NA,TGTGCCAGTAGACCGACAGGGTTTGGGGCCAACGTCCTGACTTTC,CASRPTGFGANVLTF
TRBV7-3,TRBJ2-1,NA,NA,TGTGCCAGCAGCCCAGGAGGGCTGGGGACTGAGCAGTTCTTC,CASSPGGLGTEQFF
TRBV6-4,TRBJ1-5,NA,NA,TGTGCCAGCGGCCCCGGTCAGCCCCAGCATTTT,CASGPGQPQHF
TRBV5-1,TRBJ1-4,TRBD1,NA,TGCGCCAGCAGCTTGGCGACAGGGGCGGATGAAAAACTGTTTTTT,CASSLATGADEKLFF
TRBV5-1,TRBJ2-1,TRBD2,NA,TGCGCCAGCAGCACTTTAGCGGGAACCTACAATGAGCAGTTCTTC,CASSTLAGTYNEQFF
TRBV19,TRBJ2-6,NA,NA,TGTGCCAGTAGTATCTGGGGCTCTGGGGCCAACGTCCTGACTTTC,CASSIWGSGANVLTF
TRBV6-1,TRBJ2-1,NA,NA,TGTGCCAGCAGTGAAAGATGGGGGGCGAATGAGCAGTTCTTC,CASSERWGANEQFF
TRBV7-6,TRBJ2-3,NA,NA,TGTGCCAGCAGCCCCCTCAGGGAGCCAGATACGCAGTATTTT,CASSPLREPDTQYF
TRBV2,TRBJ2-3,TRBD2,NA,TGTGCCAGCAGTGCGAGCGGGGTGGAGAGAAGTACGCAGTATTTT,CASSASGVERSTQYF
TRBV6-6,TRBJ2-7,TRBD1,NA,TGTGCCAGCAGACAGACAGGGGGCTCCTACGAGCAGTACTTC,CASRQTGGSYEQYF
TRBV7-2,TRBJ2-2,TRBD2,NA,TGTGCCACTTCAGGGTGGAGCGGGAGGCGCAAGGACACCGGGGAGCTGTTTTTT,CATSGWSGRRKDTGELFF
TRBV7-2,TRBJ1-2,NA,NA,TGTGCCAGCAGCTCGGAGGGGCTCTATGGCTACACCTTC,CASSSEGLYGYTF
TRBV5-1,TRBJ1-2,TRBD1,NA,TGCGCCAGCAGCTTGGGGCAGGGGGCGTATGGAGGCTACACCTTC,CASSLGQGAYGGYTF
TRBV13,TRBJ2-7,TRBD2,NA,TGTGCCAGCAGCCGAAGCGGGAGGATTTCCTACGAGCAGTACTTC,CASSRSGRISYEQYF
TRBV30,TRBJ2-2,NA,NA,TGTGCCTGGAGGCCAGCCTCATGGACCGCGAACACCGGGGAGCTGTTTTTT,CAWRPASWTANTGELFF
TRBV7-8,TRBJ1-2,NA,NA,TGTGCCAGCAATGGGGGCGCCTGGACCAACTATGGCTACACCTTC,CASNGGAWTNYGYTF
TRBV9,TRBJ1-1,NA,once,TGTGCCAGCAGCGTAGGGGGCATCGGTGAAGCTTTCTTT,CASSVGGIGEAFF
TRBV18,TRBJ2-3,TRBD2,NA,TGTGCCAGCTCACCAGCGACTAGCGGGAGTGGAACAGATACGCAGTATTTT,CASSPATSGSGTDTQYF
TRBV4-2,TRBJ1-3,NA,NA,TGTGCCAGCAGCCAAGATAATTTTGGGTCTGGAAACACCATATATTTT,CASSQDNFGSGNTIYF
TRBV6-5,TRBJ1-2,NA,NA,TGTGCCAGCAGCCGCGGGACCGCTCTTGGCTACACCTTC,CASSRGTALGYTF
TRBV5-1,TRBJ1-5,TRBD1,medium-sized,TGCGCCAGCAGCTCCGAGACAGGGGGCGCTGGGTCGGATCAGCCCCAGCATTTT,CASSSETGGAGSDQPQHF
TRBV5-1,TRBJ1-1,NA,NA,TGCGCCAGCAGCTCCCGTTTGTCTGGACACGCGAACACTGAAGCTTTCTTT,CASSSRLSGHANTEAFF
TRBV9,TRBJ1-1,NA,NA,TGTGCCAGCAGCGTAGCTGAACTAGGCACTGAAGCTTTCTTT,CASSVAELGTEAFF
TRBV28,TRBJ1-2,TRBD1,NA,TGTGCCAGCAGTCTCCAAACCTCAGGGGGCGCCGTCACCTTC,CASSLQTSGGAVTF
TRBV19,TRBJ2-7,TRBD1,NA,TGTGCCAGTAGTCCCCGGACAGGGGTCCACGAGCAGTACTTC,CASSPRTGVHEQYF
TRBV4-2,TRBJ2-3,TRBD2,once,TGTGCCAGCAGCCTTCTGGGGGGACTAGCGGGAGGGACAGATACGCAGTATTTT,CASSLLGGLAGGTDTQYF
TRBV11-2,TRBJ1-1,NA,NA,TGTGCCAGCAGCTCCCTCATTAGGGCTGGTGAAGCTTTCTTT,CASSSLIRAGEAFF
TRBV2,TRBJ2-7,NA,NA,TGTGCCAGCATCAACACCTACGAGCAGTACTTC,CASINTYEQYF
TRBV4-1,TRBJ2-7,TRBD2,NA,TGCGCCACCGTCGGGACTAGCGGGTGGAGCTCCTACGAGCAGTACTTC,CATVGTSGWSSYEQYF
TRBV2,TRBJ2-7,TRBD1,NA,TGTGCCAGCATTAGGGACAGGGGTGGCGAGCAGTACTTC,CASIRDRGGEQYF
TRBV28,TRBJ2-2,NA,NA,TGTGCCAGCAGTCGGGAACAGGTCTACGGGGAGCTGTTTTTT,CASSREQVYGELFF
TRBV19,TRBJ1-3,TRBD1,NA,TGTGCCAGTAGTACCGCGGGACAGCCCGCTGACACCATATATTTT,CASSTAGQPADTIYF
TRBV18,TRBJ1-2,NA,NA,TGTGCCAGCTCACCATTACAGGAGCATAACTATGGCTACACCTTC,CASSPLQEHNYGYTF
TRBV6-5,TRBJ2-3,TRBD2,NA,TGTGCCAGCAGTTTAGGACTAGCCGGGGATACGCAGTATTTT,CASSLGLAGDTQYF